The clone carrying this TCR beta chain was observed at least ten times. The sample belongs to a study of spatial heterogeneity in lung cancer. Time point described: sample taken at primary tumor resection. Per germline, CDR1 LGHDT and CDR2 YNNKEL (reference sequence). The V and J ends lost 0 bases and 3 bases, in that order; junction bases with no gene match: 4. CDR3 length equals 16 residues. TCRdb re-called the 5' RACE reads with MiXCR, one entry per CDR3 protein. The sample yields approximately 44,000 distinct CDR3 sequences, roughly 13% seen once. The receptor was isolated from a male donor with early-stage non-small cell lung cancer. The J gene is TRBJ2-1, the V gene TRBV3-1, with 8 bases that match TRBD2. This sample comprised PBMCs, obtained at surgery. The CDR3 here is CASSQDGAGGYNEQFF. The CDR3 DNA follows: TGTGCCAGCAGCCAAGATGGCGCGGGGGGCTACAATGAGCAGTTCTTC.